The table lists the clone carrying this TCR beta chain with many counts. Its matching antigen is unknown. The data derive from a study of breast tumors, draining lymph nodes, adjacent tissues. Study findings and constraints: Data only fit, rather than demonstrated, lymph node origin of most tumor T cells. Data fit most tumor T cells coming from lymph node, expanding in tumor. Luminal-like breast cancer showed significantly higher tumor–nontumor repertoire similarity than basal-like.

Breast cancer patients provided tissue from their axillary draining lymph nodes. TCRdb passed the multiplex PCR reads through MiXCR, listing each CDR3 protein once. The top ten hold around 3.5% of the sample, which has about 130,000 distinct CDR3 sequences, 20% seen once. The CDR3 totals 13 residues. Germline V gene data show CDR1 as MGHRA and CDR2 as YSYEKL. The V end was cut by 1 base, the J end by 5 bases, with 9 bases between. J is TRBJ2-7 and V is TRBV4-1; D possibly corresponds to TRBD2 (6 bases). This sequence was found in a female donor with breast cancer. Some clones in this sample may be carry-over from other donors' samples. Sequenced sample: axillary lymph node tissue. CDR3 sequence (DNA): TGCGCCAGCAGCCAAGGCCCGGGGGACGAGCAGTACTTC. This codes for CASSQGPGDEQYF.